The 27 T cell receptor beta chains listed next were all sequenced from one sample in a study of identical twins. MiXCR, run by TCRdb on the 5' RACE reads, gives a single entry per CDR3 protein. The data contain hundreds of thousands of distinct CDR3 sequences, approximately 18% of them singletons. In addition, the sample was reused for a study of T cells expressing NK-cell markers.

The specimen sequenced was PBMCs. The receptor set was obtained from a woman under 30 in good health.

In its sample, this clonotype was seen many times. V and J are TRBV6-2 or TRBV6-3 and TRBJ2-3; TRBD2 aligns across 10 bases. V dropped 5 bases and J dropped 3; count of bases not matched to a gene: 23. The germline CDR1 and CDR2 sequences are MNHEY and SVGEGT. The CDR3 loop spans 21 amino acids. This chain's CDR3 is CASSPPGGTSANPRWTDTQYF. Written as DNA, the CDR3 is TGTGCCAGCAGTCCCCCAGGGGGGACTAGCGCGAACCCCAGGTGGACAGATACGCAGTATTTT.

This clonotype was detected a few times. The chain employs TRBV12-3 or TRBV12-4 and TRBJ2-5, with 9 bases aligning to TRBD2. Trimming took 6 bases from V and 5 from J; bases not matched to a gene: 10. This CDR3 region has 15 residues. CDR3 sequence (DNA): TGTGCCAGCAGGCCCGGGACTAGCCTTAGGGAGACCCAGTACTTC. This translates into CASRPGTSLRETQYF.

This clonotype came up a few times. The chain couples TRBV13 to TRBJ1-5; D unclear. The CDR3 length is 14 residues. The germline CDR1 and CDR2 sequences are PRHDT and FYEKMQ (reference sequence). V lost 5 bases to trimming and J lost 7 bases, with 15 bases between them. CDR3: CASSIGRNGQPQHF. The CDR3 bases are TGTGCCAGCAGCATCGGACGAAATGGGCAGCCCCAGCATTTT.

This clonotype was observed a handful of times. CDR3 sequence: CSVSLYRDNEQFF. The DNA of the CDR3 is TGCAGTGTTTCCTTATACAGGGACAATGAGCAGTTCTTC. The V and J genes are TRBV20-1 and TRBJ2-1; a weak D match, TRBD1 (6 bases). From germline, CDR1 is DFQATT and CDR2 SNEGSKA (reference sequence). The CDR3 has 13 amino acids. The V and J ends lost 7 bases and 5 bases respectively, with 15 bases between them.

The V and J genes are TRBV11-2 and TRBJ2-1; D uncertain. The CDR3 totals 13 residues. CDR1 and CDR2 (germline): SGHAT, FQNNGV. Trimming left V 1 base short and J 7 bases short, with 8 bases between. The CDR3 loop is CASSLVGPNEQFF. The CDR3 DNA reads TGTGCCAGCAGCTTAGTTGGTCCTAATGAGCAGTTCTTC.

V is TRBV4-3 and J is TRBJ2-7; a possible D gene is TRBD1 (5 bases). V dropped 2 bases and J dropped 2 bases, with 16 bases sitting between them. Germline CDR1 is LGHNA and CDR2 is YSLEER. CDR3 length: 16 amino acids. This chain's CDR3 is CASSQQATVLTYEQYF. DNA of the CDR3: TGCGCCAGCAGCCAACAAGCGACAGTCCTAACCTACGAGCAGTACTTC.

The table lists this clonotype with a few counts. The chain couples TRBV7-8 to TRBJ2-7, with a tentative D call TRBD2 (6 bases). CDR1 SGHVS and CDR2 FQNEAQ come from the germline V gene. The V end was cut by 5 bases, the J end by 2 bases, with 19 bases between. The CDR3 contains 16 residues. CDR3 region: CASSPAWEVGPYEQYF. CDR3 DNA: TGTGCCAGCAGCCCAGCGTGGGAGGTGGGCCCCTACGAGCAGTACTTC.

This clonotype came up a few times. The rearrangement uses TRBV4-3 and TRBJ2-5, with TRBD2 matching 11 bases. CDR1 LGHNA and CDR2 YSLEER come from the germline V gene. The trim removed 4 bases at V and 5 bases at J, leaving 12 bases unmatched. CDR3 length: 17 amino acids. The CDR3 nucleotides read TGCGCCAGCAGCCCAAGAGGGCTAGCGGGAGGAGGGGAGACCCAGTACTTC. Protein sequence: CASSPRGLAGGGETQYF.

At least ten counts were recorded for this clonotype. The chain combines TRBV6-5 with TRBJ2-2; maybe TRBD1 (6 bases). This CDR3 region has 16 residues. CDR1 and CDR2 from the germline V gene are MNHEY and SVGAGI. Trimming shortened V by 2 bases and J by 1 base, and 11 bases separated the two germline ends. The DNA of the CDR3 is TGTGCCAGCAGTTACCTGGCAGGGGAGAACACCGGGGAGCTGTTTTTT. Its protein is CASSYLAGENTGELFF.

V is TRBV20-1 and J is TRBJ1-2; perhaps TRBD1 as D (5 bases). Per germline, CDR1 DFQATT and CDR2 SNEGSKA (reference sequence). CDR3 length: 13 residues. V lost 3 bases to trimming and J lost 3 bases, with 11 bases between them. CDR3 amino acids: CSASDGGDYGYTF. The CDR3 DNA follows: TGCAGTGCTAGTGACGGGGGGGACTATGGCTACACCTTC.

The V and J genes are TRBV29-1 and TRBJ2-5, with TRBD2 identical over 7 bases. The J segment lost 5 bases and the V segment lost 4 bases, leaving 10 bases of the junction unmatched. Germline CDR1 reads SQVTM; CDR2 reads ANQGSEA. The CDR3 runs to 14 residues. This CDR3 is CSVAPGGSWETQYF. In nucleotides, the CDR3 is TGCAGCGTTGCCCCGGGGGGATCGTGGGAGACCCAGTACTTC.

The genes are TRBV2 and TRBJ2-1; D assignment may be TRBD1 or TRBD2 (5 bases each). This CDR3 contains 12 residues. The V gene's germline CDR1 is SNHLY and CDR2 FYNNEI. The V gene lost 8 bases and the J gene lost 8 bases, with 13 bases spanning the gap. The chain's CDR3 is CASGNRGDEQFF. The CDR3 nucleotides are TGTGCCAGCGGGAACCGAGGGGATGAGCAGTTCTTC.

DNA of the CDR3: TGTGCCAGCAGCGTAGGGGAGAGTGGCTACACCTTC. Amino acids: CASSVGESGYTF. V usage is TRBV9 and J usage is TRBJ1-2; no firm D call. Germline V lookup: CDR1 SGDLS, CDR2 YYNGEE. Deletions cut 0 bases from V and 7 bases from J, with 7 bases between. The CDR3 extends over 12 amino acids. The variable domain in full, completed from reference TRBV9 and TRBJ1-2, reads DSGVTQTPKHLITATGQRVTLRCSPRSGDLSVYWYQQSLDQGLQFLIQYYNGEERAKGNILERFSAQQFPDLHSELNLSSLELGDSALYFCASSVGESGYTFGSGTRLTVV.

This clonotype came up a few times. This chain links TRBV20-1 with TRBJ1-1, with 9 bases aligning to TRBD1. The germline V gene has CDR1 DFQATT and CDR2 SNEGSKA (reference sequence). The CDR3 has 12 residues. Trimming cost V 2 bases and J 11 bases; bases outside gene matches: 6. CDR3 loop: CSARSGDRDAFF. CDR3 sequence (DNA): TGCAGTGCTAGAAGCGGGGACAGGGACGCTTTCTTT.

V and J are TRBV5-5 and TRBJ2-7; no definite D call. Trimming stripped 0 bases from V and 0 bases from J, with 7 bases between. The germline V gene has CDR1 SGHKS and CDR2 YYEKEE (reference sequence). CDR3 length: 14 residues. CDR3 in DNA: TGTGCCAGCAGCTTGGTGCGCTACTCCTACGAGCAGTACTTC. Translated: CASSLVRYSYEQYF.

The sample holds a few counts of this clonotype. This chain joins TRBV20-1 and TRBJ2-1; the D gene is possibly TRBD2 (6 bases). Trimming cost V 4 bases and J 0 bases, with 10 bases left between them. The CDR3 length is 14 residues. Germline V gene lookup returns CDR1 DFQATT and CDR2 SNEGSKA (reference sequence). The DNA of the CDR3 is TGCAGTGCTATGGGGCGGGGCTCCTACAATGAGCAGTTCTTC. This encodes CSAMGRGSYNEQFF.

This clonotype was seen more than once but under ten times. V gene TRBV20-1 combines with J gene TRBJ1-3; no clear D gene. V lost 6 bases and J lost 0, with 15 bases in between. The CDR3 spans 15 residues. Germline CDR1 reads DFQATT; CDR2 reads SNEGSKA (reference sequence). The CDR3 loop reads CSAQARESSGNTIYF. As DNA, the CDR3 is TGCAGTGCCCAAGCACGGGAATCCTCTGGAAACACCATATATTTT.

In its sample, this clonotype was seen a few times. At one end, the junction sequence differs from germline, possibly due to a read error. The chain links TRBV7-7 to TRBJ2-3, with TRBD1 as a possible D gene (6 bases). The CDR3 length is 15 residues. CDR1 SSHAT and CDR2 FNYEAQ come from the germline V gene (reference sequence). CDR3 in DNA: TGTGCTAGCAGCGCTGGAGTCAGGGGTCGAGATACGCAGTATTTT. Encoded protein: CASSAGVRGRDTQYF.

CDR3 amino acids: CASSPGQVSSYNSPLHF. In DNA form, the CDR3 reads TGCGCCAGCAGCCCGGGACAGGTTAGCTCCTATAATTCACCCCTCCACTTT. The chain carries TRBV5-1 and TRBJ1-6, with 8 bases fitting TRBD1. V dropped 4 bases and J dropped 0; count of bases not matched to a gene: 6. Germline CDR1 SGHRS, CDR2 YFSETQ. The CDR3 spans 17 residues.

This clonotype occurred a few times. The gene calls are TRBV6-2 or TRBV6-3 and TRBJ2-5, with 7 bases matching TRBD2. Germline assignment: CDR1 MNHEY and CDR2 SVGEGT. The CDR3 is 13 amino acids. The V segment lost 8 bases and the J segment 5 bases; nucleotides outside the gene matches: 8. DNA of the CDR3: TGTGCCAGCGCCGAGGCGGGAGTGGAGACCCAGTACTTC. Amino acid sequence: CASAEAGVETQYF.

V is TRBV3-1 and J is TRBJ2-3, with TRBD2 identical over 9 bases. The CDR3 sequence is 17 residues long. Trimming cost V 1 base and J 2 bases; bases outside gene matches: 7. From germline, CDR1 is LGHDT and CDR2 YNNKEL (reference sequence). CDR3: CASSQVQRGAVTDTQYF. CDR3 coding DNA: TGTGCCAGCAGCCAAGTCCAGCGGGGGGCAGTCACAGATACGCAGTATTTT.

The chain employs TRBV20-1 and TRBJ2-7; D may be TRBD2 (6 bases). V was cut by 5 bases and J by 1 base, with 15 bases left in between. Germline CDR1 and CDR2: DFQATT and SNEGSKA (reference sequence). This CDR3 region has 14 residues. This CDR3 is CSAAPGTLSYEQYF. The CDR3 coding sequence is TGCAGTGCTGCCCCCGGGACTCTTTCCTACGAGCAGTACTTC.

There are a few counts of this clonotype. The chain uses TRBV24-1 and TRBJ2-1; the match to TRBD2 covers 8 bases. The junction had 5 bases not matched to a gene; V was cut back by 4 bases and J by 7 bases. This CDR3 has 14 amino acids. Looked up from germline, CDR1 is KGHDR and CDR2 is SFDVKD. The CDR3 DNA follows: TGTGCCACCAGTGAGAGCGGGAGAACGAATGAGCAGTTCTTC. The encoded protein is CATSESGRTNEQFF.

This clonotype was observed a few times. V and J are TRBV18 and TRBJ1-2; 7 bases are a match to TRBD1. V trimming: 6 bases; J trimming: 0 bases; junction bases outside the gene matches: 7. The CDR3 is 15 amino acids. The germline V gene encodes CDR1 KGHSH and CDR2 LQKENI. CDR3 nucleotide sequence: TGTGCCAGCTCGCGACAGGGAATAACTAACTATGGCTACACCTTC. As protein: CASSRQGITNYGYTF.

This clonotype was detected only a few times. The rearrangement links TRBV20-1 to TRBJ2-1; a weak D match, TRBD2 (6 bases). The CDR3 runs 13 residues. The germline V gene encodes CDR1 DFQATT and CDR2 SNEGSKA (reference sequence). Trimming took 4 bases from V and 6 from J, leaving 13 bases between them. DNA of the CDR3: TGCAGTGCTAAAGGCCAGGGAGGCAATGAGCAGTTCTTC. Its translation is CSAKGQGGNEQFF.

For the CDR3, the DNA is TGTGCCAGCAGTCTAATGGGACACTCAGATACGCAGTATTTT. Translated, it gives CASSLMGHSDTQYF. This sequence joins TRBV12-3 or TRBV12-4 and TRBJ2-3, with a possible D match to TRBD1 (6 bases). CDR3 size: 14 residues. V lost 5 bases to trimming and J lost 4 bases, with 13 bases between them.

This clonotype was seen only a few times. The chain employs TRBV7-9 and TRBJ2-2; D is perhaps TRBD1 (5 bases). CDR3 size: 13 residues. In germline, CDR1 is SEHNR, CDR2 FQNEAQ (reference sequence). The ends were cut back, 8 bases at V and 7 bases at J, with 14 bases in the middle. CDR3 sequence: CASPWGSGGELFF. Here the CDR3 DNA reads TGTGCCAGCCCCTGGGGCTCGGGCGGGGAGCTGTTTTTT.